The next 21 T cell receptor beta chains were all read from a single sample in a study of siplizumab effects on memory and regulatory T cells. The data were produced by immunoSEQ multiplex PCR, yet TCRdb's version contains in-frame clones alone and is incomplete. The sample holds more than 85,000 clones, roughly nine tenths seen once. The sample consisted of Tregs sorted from blood. Every receptor here comes from a human donor in good health.

The chain links TRBV28 to TRBJ2-2; 12 bases are shared with TRBD2. Germline CDR1 and CDR2: MDHEN and SYDVKM. The CDR3 has 17 residues. Unmatched junction bases numbered 5, after V lost 0 bases and J lost 6 bases. Here the CDR3 reads CASSLWVLAGGPGELFF. The CDR3 DNA is TGTGCCAGCAGTTTATGGGTACTAGCGGGAGGCCCCGGGGAGCTGTTTTTT. Drawing the rest from reference TRBV28 and TRBJ2-2, the complete variable domain is DVKVTQSSRYLVKRTGEKVFLECVQDMDHENMFWYRQDPGLGLRLIYFSYDVKMKEKGDIPEGYSVSREKKERFSLILESASTNQTSMYLCASSLWVLAGGPGELFFGEGSRLTVL.

The chain is built from TRBV7-8 and TRBJ1-2; 11 bases are shared with TRBD1. Germline V gene data show CDR1 as SGHVS and CDR2 as FQNEAQ. The V segment lost 1 base and the J segment 8 bases; nucleotides outside the gene matches: 9. The CDR3 runs 16 residues. The CDR3 bases are TGTGCCAGCAGCTTAGGGGGGACAGGGGGTGTGTTAGGCTACACCTTC. This sequence encodes CASSLGGTGGVLGYTF.

As DNA, the CDR3 is TGTGCCAGTAGTATGTGGCGGGGGGAGCTGTTTTTT. Encoded protein: CASSMWRGELFF. This chain uses TRBV19 with TRBJ2-2; D is uncertain. Germline loops: CDR1 LNHDA, CDR2 SQIVND (reference sequence). The CDR3 length is 12 residues. V was pared by 3 bases and J by 8 bases, with 7 bases between.

The chain uses TRBV15 and TRBJ2-7; D possibly matches TRBD1 or TRBD2 (5 bases each). This CDR3 has 13 amino acids. Germline V gene data show CDR1 as LNHNV and CDR2 as YYDKDF (reference sequence). The germline V and J ends were trimmed by 0 bases and 9 bases, with 12 bases remaining between them. The DNA for the CDR3 is TGTGCCACCAGCAGAGAGGGGACCAGCCTGCAGTACTTC. Encoded protein: CATSREGTSLQYF.

The rearrangement links TRBV7-2 to TRBJ2-5, with D unresolved. The CDR3 totals 13 residues. Germline CDR1 is SGHTA and CDR2 is FQGNSA. The ends were cut back, 5 bases at V and 4 bases at J, with 11 bases in the middle. CDR3 residues: CASSRFPPETQYF. For the CDR3, the DNA is TGTGCCAGCAGCCGCTTCCCCCCAGAGACCCAGTACTTC.

The rearrangement uses TRBV19 and TRBJ2-7; 9 bases line up with TRBD2. V was clipped by 1 base and J by 7 bases; unmatched bases: 8. The CDR3 is 15 residues long. CDR1 is LNHDA, CDR2 SQIVND, per germline (reference sequence). The CDR3, as DNA: TGTGCCAGTAGTATAGGGCTAGCGGGACCGAGAGAGCAGTACTTC. Its translation: CASSIGLAGPREQYF.

The rearrangement links TRBV27 to TRBJ2-7; TRBD1 agrees at 9 bases. Germline V CDR1 and CDR2: MNHEY, SMNVEV (reference sequence). Trimming cost V 6 bases and J 0 bases; bases outside gene matches: 12. CDR3 size: 17 residues. The CDR3 DNA reads TGTGCCAGCAGCCGGGACAGGGACGAGAAGAGCTCCTACGAGCAGTACTTC. Amino acids: CASSRDRDEKSSYEQYF.

This chain joins TRBV6-6 and TRBJ1-5, with D unclear. The germline CDR1 and CDR2 sequences are MNHNY and SVGAGI (reference sequence). CDR3 length equals 14 residues. Trimming cost V 2 bases and J 2 bases, with 7 bases left between them. The CDR3 loop is CASSYVAGNQPQHF. CDR3 bases: TGTGCCAGCAGTTACGTGGCAGGCAATCAGCCCCAGCATTTT.

This clone was counted once. The V and J genes are TRBV28 and TRBJ2-5; D is unclear. Germline values: CDR1 MDHEN, CDR2 SYDVKM. Trimming pared 5 bases from V and 2 bases from J, leaving 9 bases between. This CDR3 region has 13 residues. CDR3 residues: CASSMVVQETQYF. The CDR3 DNA follows: TGTGCCAGCAGTATGGTAGTGCAAGAGACCCAGTACTTC.

The chain uses TRBV7-9 and TRBJ2-7; 8 nucleotides match TRBD1. Germline CDR1 SEHNR, CDR2 FQNEAQ (reference sequence). The CDR3 runs 15 residues. After removal of 1 base from V and 3 bases from J, the junction contained 5 bases not matched to a gene. CDR3 DNA sequence: TGTGCCAGCAGCTTAGATCAGGGGGCCTTCTACGAGCAGTACTTC. Encoded protein: CASSLDQGAFYEQYF.

This clone was seen a few times. The chain joins TRBV19 to TRBJ1-5, with D perhaps TRBD1 (5 bases). In germline, CDR1 is LNHDA, CDR2 SQIVND (reference sequence). There are 14 residues in the CDR3. Trimming took off 2 bases at V and 5 bases at J, with 10 bases between the two ends. The CDR3 protein is CASSIRAGYQPQHF. The CDR3 DNA reads TGTGCCAGTAGTATACGGGCAGGGTATCAGCCCCAGCATTTT.

The V call is TRBV11-2, the J call TRBJ2-7; D assignment may be TRBD1 or TRBD2 (7 bases each). The CDR3 extends over 15 amino acids. Trimming pared 2 bases from V and 5 bases from J, leaving 16 bases between. Looked up from germline, CDR1 is SGHAT and CDR2 is FQNNGV. The CDR3 region has the DNA TGTGCCAGCAGCTTAAATCGGGCAGGGGGGGACGAGCAGTACTTC. It yields the protein CASSLNRAGGDEQYF.

The rearrangement links TRBV5-6 to TRBJ2-6; tentatively, D is TRBD1 (5 bases). The CDR3 sequence is 15 residues long. Trimming shortened V by 6 bases and J by 0 bases, and 10 bases separated the two germline ends. Germline values: CDR1 SGHDT, CDR2 YYEEEE. In DNA form, the CDR3 reads TGTGCCAGCACCCTAGACAGCTCTGGGGCCAACGTCCTGACTTTC. It codes for CASTLDSSGANVLTF.

The chain carries TRBV13 and TRBJ2-1; D unclear. Per the germline V gene, CDR1 is PRHDT and CDR2 is FYEKMQ (reference sequence). There are 13 residues in the CDR3. V gave up 5 bases and J gave up 10 bases, with 15 bases separating them. CDR3 DNA sequence: TGTGCCAGCAGCCCTCCTGGGTCGAGGGAGCAGTTCTTC. As protein: CASSPPGSREQFF.

The gene calls are TRBV27 and TRBJ2-4; possibly TRBD2 for D (7 bases). This CDR3 region has 16 residues. The V gene's germline CDR1 is MNHEY and CDR2 SMNVEV (reference sequence). V was clipped by 6 bases and J by 0 bases, with 15 bases between them. The CDR3 coding sequence is TGTGCCAGCAGGGCTGGGGGGGGCCTAGCCAAAAACATTCAGTACTTC. Encoded protein: CASRAGGGLAKNIQYF.

As DNA, the CDR3 is TGTGCCAGCAGTCCCTCGGACAGGGTTTTCTACGAGCAGTACTTC. Encoded protein: CASSPSDRVFYEQYF. The chain recombines TRBV27 with TRBJ2-7; 8 bases are shared with TRBD1. Trimming removed 5 bases from V and 3 bases from J; junction bases left unmatched: 9. This CDR3 is built from 15 residues. The V gene's germline CDR1 is MNHEY and CDR2 SMNVEV (reference sequence).

This rearrangement joins TRBV7-2 to TRBJ2-2; 12 bases map to TRBD2. Per the germline V gene, CDR1 is SGHTA and CDR2 is FQGNSA. The CDR3 extends over 16 amino acids. The V segment lost 1 base and the J segment 10 bases; nucleotides outside the gene matches: 7. The CDR3 sequence: CASSLEWLAGGSELFF. CDR3 nucleotides: TGTGCCAGCAGCTTAGAATGGCTAGCGGGAGGGTCGGAGCTGTTTTTT. Filled out from reference TRBV7-2 and TRBJ2-2, the complete variable domain reads GAGVSQSPSNKVTEKGKDVELRCDPISGHTALYWYRQSLGQGLEFLIYFQGNSAPDKSGLPSDRFSAERTGGSVSTLTIQRTQQEDSAVYLCASSLEWLAGGSELFFGEGSRLTVL.

V usage is TRBV7-3 and J usage is TRBJ2-1; 9 positions match TRBD2. Germline CDR1 reads SGHTA; CDR2 reads FQGTGA. The CDR3 is 18 amino acids. With V trimmed by 5 bases and J by 8 bases, 19 bases remained unmatched. The CDR3 nucleotides read TGTGCCAGCAGCCCTCCGAGCACGGGACTAGCCCTCAATGATGAGCAGTTCTTC. Protein: CASSPPSTGLALNDEQFF.

The chain couples TRBV7-9 to TRBJ1-2; TRBD1 matches 7 bases. The CDR3 is 13 residues long. With 5 bases clipped from V and 4 bases from J, the junction kept 4 bases outside the gene matches. Germline V gives CDR1 SEHNR, CDR2 FQNEAQ (reference sequence). The CDR3 bases are TGTGCCAGCAGCGTTAACAGGGGCTATGGCTACACCTTC. As protein: CASSVNRGYGYTF.

This clone was seen a single time. This CDR3 reads CASRTNTPGMSTEAFF. For the CDR3, the DNA is TGTGCCAGTAGGACCAACACCCCGGGAATGAGCACTGAAGCTTTCTTT. The chain combines TRBV28 with TRBJ1-1; D is uncertain. The germline V gene encodes CDR1 MDHEN and CDR2 SYDVKM. The CDR3 covers 16 residues. V was trimmed by 9 bases and J by 4 bases, leaving 24 bases between them.

This clone was counted a single time. The CDR3 loop is CASSLGRAQETQYF. DNA of the CDR3: TGCGCCAGCAGCTTGGGCAGGGCTCAAGAGACCCAGTACTTC. The chain links TRBV5-1 to TRBJ2-5; tentatively, D is TRBD1 (5 bases). Looked up from germline, CDR1 is SGHRS and CDR2 is YFSETQ. The CDR3 extends over 14 amino acids. Trimming took 0 bases from V and 2 from J, leaving 8 bases between them.